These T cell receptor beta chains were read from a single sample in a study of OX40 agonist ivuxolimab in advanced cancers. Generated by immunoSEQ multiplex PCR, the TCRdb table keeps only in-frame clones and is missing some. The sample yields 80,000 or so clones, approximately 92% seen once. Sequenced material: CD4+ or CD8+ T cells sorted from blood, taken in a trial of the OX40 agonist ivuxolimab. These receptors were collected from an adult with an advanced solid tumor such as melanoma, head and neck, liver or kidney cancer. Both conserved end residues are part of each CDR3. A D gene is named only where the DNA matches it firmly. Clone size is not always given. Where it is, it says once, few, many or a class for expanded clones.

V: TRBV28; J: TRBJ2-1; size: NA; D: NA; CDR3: CASPPQLFVRDEQFF; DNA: TGTGCCAGCCCTCCACAACTATTCGTAAGGGATGAGCAGTTCTTC
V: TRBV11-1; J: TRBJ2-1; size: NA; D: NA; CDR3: CASSVGLPDYNEQFF; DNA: TGTGCCAGCAGCGTAGGACTACCCGACTACAATGAGCAGTTCTTC
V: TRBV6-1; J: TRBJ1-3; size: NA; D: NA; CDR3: CASSEVYSGSGNTIYF; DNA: TGTGCCAGCAGTGAAGTATACTCCGGCTCTGGAAACACCATATATTTT
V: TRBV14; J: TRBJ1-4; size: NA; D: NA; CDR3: CASSQDQGIAEKLFF; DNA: TGTGCCAGCAGCCAAGATCAGGGTATCGCGGAAAAACTGTTTTTT
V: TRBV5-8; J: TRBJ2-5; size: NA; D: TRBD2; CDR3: CASSTGASGGGETQYF; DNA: TGTGCCAGCAGCACCGGTGCCAGCGGGGGAGGAGAGACCCAGTACTTC
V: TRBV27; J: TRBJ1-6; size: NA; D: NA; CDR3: CASSLEGWGSNSPLHF; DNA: TGTGCCAGCAGTTTAGAAGGGTGGGGGAGTAATTCACCCCTCCACTTT
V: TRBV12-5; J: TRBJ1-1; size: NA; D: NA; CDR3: CASGLGEQTEAFF; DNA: TGTGCTAGTGGTTTGGGTGAACAAACTGAAGCTTTCTTT
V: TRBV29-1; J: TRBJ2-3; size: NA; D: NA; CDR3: CSVTAMPSTDTQYF; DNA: TGCAGCGTCACAGCTATGCCTAGCACAGATACGCAGTATTTT
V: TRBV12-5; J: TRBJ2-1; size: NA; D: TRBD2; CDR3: CASGLALAGGYNEQFF; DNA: TGTGCTAGTGGTTTGGCACTAGCGGGAGGCTACAATGAGCAGTTCTTC
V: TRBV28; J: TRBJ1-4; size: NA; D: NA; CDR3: CASSRRAGNNEKLFF; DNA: TGTGCCAGCAGCCGTCGGGCCGGTAATAATGAAAAACTGTTTTTT
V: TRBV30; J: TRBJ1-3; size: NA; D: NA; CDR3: CAWSSTNGNTIYF; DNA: TGTGCCTGGAGTTCAACAAATGGAAACACCATATATTTT
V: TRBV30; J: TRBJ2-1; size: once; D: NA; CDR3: CAYRRGSYNEQFF; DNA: TGTGCCTATAGGCGAGGCTCCTACAATGAGCAGTTCTTC
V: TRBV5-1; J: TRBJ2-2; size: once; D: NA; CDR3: CASSLYTVNTGELFF; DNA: TGCGCCAGCAGCTTATATACCGTAAACACCGGGGAGCTGTTTTTT
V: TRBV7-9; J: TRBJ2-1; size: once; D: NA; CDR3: CASSPTGQSSYNEQFF; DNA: TGTGCCAGCAGCCCCACTGGGCAGAGCTCCTACAATGAGCAGTTCTTC
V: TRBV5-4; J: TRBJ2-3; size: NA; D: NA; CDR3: CASSLASTDTQYF; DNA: TGTGCCAGCAGCTTGGCTAGCACAGATACGCAGTATTTT
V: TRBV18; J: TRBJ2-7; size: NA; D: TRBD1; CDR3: CASSPRTGDSYEQYF; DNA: TGTGCCAGCTCACCACGGACAGGTGACTCGTACGAGCAGTACTTC
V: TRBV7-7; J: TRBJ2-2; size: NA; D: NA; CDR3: CASSPDLTGGELFF; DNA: TGTGCCAGCAGCCCCGATTTGACAGGAGGGGAGCTGTTTTTT
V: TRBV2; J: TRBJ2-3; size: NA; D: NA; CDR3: CASSDWDFSDTQYF; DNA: TGTGCCAGCAGTGACTGGGACTTTTCAGATACGCAGTATTTT
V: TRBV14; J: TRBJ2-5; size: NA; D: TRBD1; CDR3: CASSHSRRTGVRETQYF; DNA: TGTGCCAGCAGCCACTCACGCCGGACAGGGGTCCGGGAGACCCAGTACTTC
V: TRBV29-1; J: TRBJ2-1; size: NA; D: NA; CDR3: CSVRRAREGNEQFF; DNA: TGCAGCGTGAGAAGGGCCAGGGAAGGCAATGAGCAGTTCTTC
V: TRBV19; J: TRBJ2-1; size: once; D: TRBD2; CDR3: CASSLYLTLAGDEQFF; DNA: TGTGCCAGTAGTCTTTACCTGACGCTAGCGGGGGATGAGCAGTTCTTC
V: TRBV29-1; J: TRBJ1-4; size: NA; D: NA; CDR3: CSVVAPTNEKLFF; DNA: TGCAGCGTTGTAGCCCCAACTAATGAAAAACTGTTTTTT
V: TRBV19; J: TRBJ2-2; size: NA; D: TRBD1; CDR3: CASSDGTGGAIGELFF; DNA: TGTGCCAGTAGCGACGGGACAGGGGGCGCCATCGGGGAGCTGTTTTTT
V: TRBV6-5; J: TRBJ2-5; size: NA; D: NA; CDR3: CASSYSGTAGETQYF; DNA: TGTGCCAGCAGTTACTCTGGGACCGCCGGGGAGACCCAGTACTTC
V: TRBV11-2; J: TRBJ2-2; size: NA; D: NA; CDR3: CASSPDSANTGELFF; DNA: TGTGCCAGCAGCCCGGACAGCGCTAACACCGGGGAGCTGTTTTTT
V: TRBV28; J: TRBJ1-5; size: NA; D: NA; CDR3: CASTDPLMRAQHF; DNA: TGTGCCAGCACGGACCCCCTGATGAGGGCCCAGCATTTT
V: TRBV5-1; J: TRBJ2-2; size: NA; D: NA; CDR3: CASSPGSPTDTGELFF; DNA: TGCGCCAGCAGCCCGGGATCCCCGACGGACACCGGGGAGCTGTTTTTT
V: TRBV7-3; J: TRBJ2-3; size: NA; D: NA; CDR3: CASSPPGLNTDTQYF; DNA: TGTGCCAGCAGCCCACCGGGCCTTAACACAGATACGCAGTATTTT
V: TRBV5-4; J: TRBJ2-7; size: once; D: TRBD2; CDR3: CASSPAGTSQIYEQYF; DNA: TGTGCCAGCAGCCCCGCCGGGACTAGTCAGATTTACGAGCAGTACTTC